This is a list of T cell receptor beta chains from one sample in a study of T cell responses to AZD1222 COVID-19 vaccine. TCRdb keeps only in-frame clones here, not all; method: immunoSEQ multiplex PCR. The sample contains about 96,000 clones, around 91% of which appear only once. This sample comprised peripheral blood, obtained on day 0 of MenACWY control vaccination. The receptors here all came from an adult in good health. Both conserved end residues are part of each CDR3. The order of the fields is J gene, clone size, V gene, D gene, CDR3 protein, CDR3 DNA. D genes are given only for firm matches. Part of the rows lack a size; the others show once, few, many or a class for expanded clones.

TRBJ2-5 | NA | TRBV5-1 | TRBD2 | CASKFSGVQETQYF | TGCGCCAGCAAATTTAGCGGGGTCCAAGAGACCCAGTACTTC
TRBJ2-5 | NA | TRBV29-1 | TRBD1 | CSVDPGQNQETQYF | TGCAGCGTCGATCCGGGACAGAACCAAGAGACCCAGTACTTC
TRBJ2-7 | NA | TRBV6-5 | TRBD1 | CASSYQGQGIYEQYF | TGTGCCAGCAGTTACCAAGGACAGGGAATCTACGAGCAGTACTTC
TRBJ2-2 | NA | TRBV11-3 | NA | CASSLEGPGELFF | TGTGCCAGCAGCTTAGAGGGTCCCGGGGAGCTGTTTTTT
TRBJ2-7 | NA | TRBV5-1 | NA | CASSFGRPLSYEQYF | TGCGCCAGCAGCTTTGGGCGGCCCCTCTCCTACGAGCAGTACTTC
TRBJ2-7 | NA | TRBV6-2/TRBV6-3 | NA | CASSYLIDEQYF | TGTGCCAGCAGTTATCTAATCGACGAGCAGTACTTC
TRBJ2-1 | NA | TRBV18 | NA | CASSRQSSYNEQFF | TGTGCCAGCTCACGGCAGAGCTCCTACAATGAGCAGTTCTTC
TRBJ2-7 | NA | TRBV2 | TRBD2 | CASSRESGGVSYEQYF | TGTGCCAGCAGTCGGGAATCGGGGGGGGTCTCCTACGAGCAGTACTTC
TRBJ2-7 | few | TRBV4-1 | NA | CASSLDIQTYEQYF | TGCGCCAGCAGCCTAGATATTCAAACCTACGAGCAGTACTTC
TRBJ1-6 | NA | TRBV4-1 | NA | CASSQDLGRALHF | TGCGCCAGCAGCCAAGACCTTGGGAGGGCCCTCCACTTT
TRBJ2-3 | NA | TRBV2 | TRBD2 | CASREGLAGGGADTQYF | TGTGCCAGCAGGGAAGGACTAGCGGGAGGTGGAGCAGATACGCAGTATTTT
TRBJ2-3 | NA | TRBV6-4 | NA | CASSERRALTDTQYF | TGTGCCAGCAGTGAGAGGAGGGCACTCACAGATACGCAGTATTTT
TRBJ1-1 | NA | TRBV10-3 | NA | CATQGSVAEAFF | TGTGCCACCCAGGGGTCCGTTGCTGAAGCTTTCTTT
TRBJ2-3 | NA | TRBV5-8 | TRBD2 | CASSSTSADTQYF | TGTGCCAGCAGTTCGACTAGCGCTGATACGCAGTATTTT
TRBJ1-3 | NA | TRBV24-1 | NA | CATSDPRGSGNTIYF | TGTGCCACCAGTGACCCCCGCGGCTCTGGAAACACCATATATTTT
TRBJ2-7 | NA | TRBV11-2 | TRBD2 | CASSFASGLTSYEQYF | TGTGCCAGCAGCTTCGCTAGCGGACTGACCTCCTACGAGCAGTACTTC